A selection of T cell receptor beta chains follows, all from one sample in a study of sequential checkpoint blockade in melanoma. TCRdb's table, derived via immunoSEQ multiplex PCR, lists solely in-frame clones and lacks some. The sample contains roughly 30,000 clones, about four fifths of which appear only once. Sequencing was performed on CD8+ T cells sorted from blood (inferred from file names), taken from a patient given nivolumab and ipilimumab in sequence. These receptors were taken from a human donor with melanoma. The CDR3 runs from the conserved cysteine through the conserved F or W. The order of the fields is J gene, clone size, V gene, D gene, CDR3 protein. A D gene is named only where the DNA matches it firmly. Only some rows state a clone size, as once, few, many or a class for expanded clones.

>TRBJ2-7|-|TRBV10-2|TRBD1
CASLSTPGQGPNEQYF
>TRBJ1-5|-|TRBV6-6|TRBD1
CASSSRQGAPNQPQHF
>TRBJ1-5|-|TRBV30|-
CAWSVDNDQPQHF
>TRBJ1-2|-|TRBV6-5|TRBD1
CASSETGLIGGYTF
>TRBJ2-7|-|TRBV29-1|TRBD1
CSAGTGGYYEQYF
>TRBJ1-1|-|TRBV7-6|TRBD1
CASRTGSSNTEAFF
>TRBJ1-1|-|TRBV2|-
CASSEAGWLNTEAFF
>TRBJ1-2|-|TRBV27|-
CASSLETGYGYTF
>TRBJ1-1|-|TRBV9|TRBD1
CASSVEMDRAEAFF
>TRBJ2-2|few|TRBV27|-
CASSLRDLSTGELFF
>TRBJ2-2|-|TRBV6-5|TRBD2
CASSYQAGEFTGELFF
>-|-|TRBV4-1|TRBD2
CASSQREVAYEQYF
>TRBJ1-5|-|TRBV28|TRBD1
CASSPRTGVHQPQHF
>TRBJ2-7|-|TRBV6-5|-
CASSSQGPNEQYF
>TRBJ1-4|few|TRBV19|-
CASSTDLEGEKLFF
>TRBJ2-7|-|TRBV10-3|-
CATIQEMSYEQYF
>TRBJ2-7|-|TRBV6-6|TRBD1
CASSYPGQGAYEQYF
>TRBJ2-7|medium-sized|TRBV10-1|-
CASSESGGPGDEQYF
>TRBJ1-2|-|TRBV7-9|TRBD1
CASSSLGGTDSGYTF
>TRBJ2-3|-|TRBV10-3|TRBD1
CAISVPYRGDTDTQYF
>TRBJ2-7|-|TRBV9|-
CASSVADSRSYEQYF
>TRBJ2-6|few|TRBV19|-
CASSIDWADESGANVLTF
>TRBJ1-5|-|TRBV6-5|-
CASSRDITSNQPQHF
>TRBJ2-3|few|TRBV27|-
CASRPRDNRGGTQYF
>TRBJ1-4|few|TRBV28|-
CATPPELNEKLFF
>TRBJ2-1|few|TRBV2|TRBD2
CAGQPGLAYERGSYNEQFF
>TRBJ2-7|-|TRBV6-5|TRBD2
CASSPGLAGSYEQYF
>TRBJ1-6|once|TRBV27|-
CASSVNSNSPLHF
>TRBJ1-2|few|TRBV4-1|TRBD1
CASSQDPTGDYGYTF
>TRBJ1-1|-|TRBV27|-
CASMGGPEAFF
>TRBJ2-2|-|TRBV19|TRBD2
CASSIWLADTGELFF
>TRBJ2-7|few|TRBV7-2|-
CASRSGSSEQYF
>TRBJ2-7|-|TRBV2|-
CASSEDVRSSYEQYF
>TRBJ2-3|-|TRBV30|-
CAWSVLSSGGDTQYF
>TRBJ2-1|-|TRBV7-8|-
CASSKDAGAYNEQFF
>TRBJ2-1|-|TRBV27|TRBD1
CASSFRDSNNEQFF
>TRBJ1-4|once|TRBV9|-
CASSVGGGQTNEKLFF
>TRBJ1-4|medium-sized|TRBV7-9|TRBD1
CASSLVGQGAPNEKLFF
>TRBJ1-1|once|TRBV7-9|TRBD1
CASSPGQGPNTEAFF
>TRBJ1-1|-|TRBV5-1|-
CASSLVRFMNTEAFF
>TRBJ1-4|-|TRBV10-3|-
CAISVGGHPNEKLFF
>TRBJ1-1|-|TRBV14|-
CASSPRRDIWVGGKPEAFF
>TRBJ1-2|-|TRBV25-1|TRBD1
CASSEAGGWGYTF
>TRBJ2-7|-|TRBV6-5|TRBD1
CASTEAQGAYEQYF
>TRBJ2-3|-|TRBV7-2|TRBD2
CASSLFGALAGAADTQYF